The 29 T cell receptor beta chains given below trace back to one sample, sequenced in a study of cytomegalovirus exposure and HLA in healthy donors. This PCR relied on a set of 60 Vbeta primers and 13 Jbeta primers. The data were produced by immunoSEQ multiplex PCR, yet TCRdb's version contains in-frame clones alone and is incomplete. This sample has around 130,000 clones, with around 74% found just once. The specimen sequenced was PBMCs. These receptors all stem from a man aged 30-40 years in good health and CMV-seronegative.

The V gene is TRBV7-9, the J gene TRBJ2-7; the match to TRBD2 covers 12 bases. J gave up 2 bases and V 3 bases, and 5 bases lay outside the gene matches. Germline V gene lookup returns CDR1 SEHNR and CDR2 FQNEAQ (reference sequence). There are 16 residues in the CDR3. Here the CDR3 reads CASSLPTSGSAYEQYF. In DNA, the CDR3 is TGTGCCAGCAGCTTGCCGACTAGCGGGAGTGCCTACGAGCAGTACTTC.

The gene calls are TRBV7-7 and TRBJ2-5; TRBD1 aligns across 9 bases. There are 13 residues in the CDR3. Germline values: CDR1 SSHAT, CDR2 FNYEAQ (reference sequence). DNA for the CDR3: TGTGCTAGCTCGGGACAGGGCATTGAGACCCAGTACTTC. This encodes CASSGQGIETQYF.

V usage is TRBV7-2 and J usage is TRBJ2-3; 9 bases agree with TRBD2. In germline, CDR1 is SGHTA, CDR2 FQGNSA. This CDR3 spans 15 amino acids. Trimming at V came to 2 bases and at J to 6 bases, leaving 6 bases not matched to a gene. In DNA, the CDR3 is TGTGCCAGCAGCTTACGGGGCGGGGGGGCGGATACGCAGTATTTT. This gives the protein CASSLRGGGADTQYF.

The rearrangement links TRBV7-9 to TRBJ2-5, with 7 bases that match TRBD1. CDR1 SEHNR and CDR2 FQNEAQ come from the germline V gene (reference sequence). The CDR3 is made up of 15 amino acids. Losses at the gene ends were 6 bases for V and 5 bases for J; bases not matched to a gene: 12. The chain's CDR3 is CASSYNRGRGETQYF. The CDR3 region has the DNA TGTGCCAGCAGTTACAATAGGGGGCGAGGGGAGACCCAGTACTTC.

V usage is TRBV5-1 and J usage is TRBJ2-1; no clear D gene. CDR3 length: 13 amino acids. Germline loops: CDR1 SGHRS, CDR2 YFSETQ. V lost 5 bases to trimming and J lost 1 base, with 7 bases between them. The CDR3 loop reads CASRVQSYNEQFF. DNA of the CDR3: TGCGCCAGCAGAGTACAGTCCTACAATGAGCAGTTCTTC.

The chain is built from TRBV25-1 and TRBJ2-3, with TRBD1 identical over 9 bases. Germline V gene lookup returns CDR1 MGHDK and CDR2 SYGVNS. The CDR3 loop spans 16 amino acids. V shed 4 bases, J shed 5 bases, and the junction held 10 bases outside the gene matches. As DNA, the CDR3 is TGTGCCAGCAGTGGTCCGGGACAGGGTTGGAGAGATACGCAGTATTTT. Translated, it gives CASSGPGQGWRDTQYF. Full variable domain (outside the CDR3, taken from reference TRBV25-1 and TRBJ2-3): EADIYQTPRYLVIGTGKKITLECSQTMGHDKMYWYQQDPGMELHLIHYSYGVNSTEKGDLSSESTVSRIRTEHFPLTLESARPSHTSQYLCASSGPGQGWRDTQYFGPGTRLTVL.

V is TRBV4-3 and J is TRBJ2-1, with TRBD2 identical over 11 bases. The junction had 7 bases not matched to a gene; V was cut back by 2 bases and J by 7 bases. Germline loops: CDR1 LGHNA, CDR2 YSLEER. The CDR3 runs to 16 residues. The CDR3: CASSQFRLAGGNEQFF. CDR3 DNA: TGCGCCAGCAGCCAATTTCGGCTAGCGGGGGGAAATGAGCAGTTCTTC.

The chain recombines TRBV19 with TRBJ2-3; 8 nucleotides line up with TRBD1. The V and J ends lost 7 bases and 1 base, in that order; junction bases with no gene match: 10. The CDR3 spans 16 residues. CDR1 is LNHDA, CDR2 SQIVND, per germline (reference sequence). CDR3 DNA sequence: TGTGCCAGTATGACCCGGACAGGGTGGGGCACAGATACGCAGTATTTT. As protein: CASMTRTGWGTDTQYF.

The gene calls are TRBV7-6 and TRBJ2-5; 9 positions match TRBD2. This CDR3 is 16 amino acids long. Germline CDR1 reads SGHVS; CDR2 reads FNYEAQ. V was clipped by 1 base and J by 1 base; unmatched bases: 4. The CDR3 bases are TGTGCCAGCAGCTTAGGGGTAGCGGGAGTCCAAGAGACCCAGTACTTC. Encoded protein: CASSLGVAGVQETQYF.

This clone occurred a few times. The chain is built from TRBV28 and TRBJ1-6; tentative D call: TRBD1 (6 bases). Trimming took off 6 bases at V and 13 bases at J, with 22 bases between the two ends. Germline V gives CDR1 MDHEN, CDR2 SYDVKM. The CDR3 is 15 residues long. This CDR3 is CASSPSGTPRVPLHF. Written as DNA, the CDR3 is TGTGCCAGCAGCCCCTCCGGGACACCTAGGGTCCCCCTCCACTTT.

The chain is built from TRBV9 and TRBJ1-1; D unresolved. V was trimmed by 2 bases and J by 6 bases, leaving 14 bases between them. Germline CDR1 and CDR2: SGDLS and YYNGEE. This CDR3 is 14 amino acids long. The CDR3 DNA reads TGTGCCAGCAGCGTTCGGGATACGGGGTCTGAAGCTTTCTTT. It codes for CASSVRDTGSEAFF. The whole variable domain, remainder taken from reference TRBV9 and TRBJ1-1, is DSGVTQTPKHLITATGQRVTLRCSPRSGDLSVYWYQQSLDQGLQFLIQYYNGEERAKGNILERFSAQQFPDLHSELNLSSLELGDSALYFCASSVRDTGSEAFFGQGTRLTVV.

The J gene is TRBJ2-7, the V gene TRBV5-1, with D possibly matching TRBD1 (5 bases). The V end was cut by 3 bases, the J end by 1 base, with 11 bases between. CDR3 size: 14 residues. CDR1 and CDR2 (germline): SGHRS, YFSETQ. CDR3 amino acids: CASSWGGESYEQYF. For the CDR3, the DNA is TGCGCCAGCAGCTGGGGCGGAGAATCCTACGAGCAGTACTTC.

The CDR3 spells CASLPREWRTGELFF. DNA for the CDR3: TGTGCCAGTCTCCCGCGGGAGTGGCGCACCGGGGAGCTGTTTTTT. The rearrangement links TRBV2 to TRBJ2-2, with 7 bases that match TRBD2. V gave up 9 bases and J gave up 4 bases; unmatched junction bases: 11. The CDR3 length is 15 residues. Germline V lookup: CDR1 SNHLY, CDR2 FYNNEI.

The gene calls are TRBV5-1 and TRBJ1-2; 8 bases match TRBD1. The V segment lost 2 bases and the J segment 2 bases; nucleotides outside the gene matches: 2. This CDR3 is built from 14 residues. CDR1 and CDR2 from the germline V gene are SGHRS and YFSETQ. The CDR3 reads CASSFRQGNYGYTF. Here the CDR3 DNA reads TGCGCCAGCAGCTTCCGACAGGGGAACTATGGCTACACCTTC. Filled out from reference TRBV5-1 and TRBJ1-2, the complete variable domain reads KAGVTQTPRYLIKTRGQQVTLSCSPISGHRSVSWYQQTPGQGLQFLFEYFSETQRNKGNFPGRFSGRQFSNSRSEMNVSTLELGDSALYLCASSFRQGNYGYTFGSGTRLTVV.

The chain recombines TRBV30 with TRBJ2-7; perhaps TRBD2 as D (5 bases). CDR1 GTSNPN and CDR2 SVGIG come from the germline V gene (reference sequence). V was shortened by 3 bases and J by 3 bases, with 9 bases between the two germline ends. This CDR3 has 12 amino acids. CDR3 protein: CAWRGLSYEQYF. CDR3 bases: TGTGCCTGGAGAGGACTCAGCTACGAGCAGTACTTC.

V gene TRBV28 combines with J gene TRBJ2-5; a possible D gene is TRBD2 (5 bases). The V gene's germline CDR1 is MDHEN and CDR2 SYDVKM. CDR3 length equals 11 residues. CDR3 nucleotides: TGTGCTGCGGGCAACGAGGGTACCCAGTACTTC. It is translated as CAAGNEGTQYF.

The chain employs TRBV7-8 and TRBJ2-1, with D possibly being TRBD2 (5 bases). The V end lost 0 bases, the J end lost 6 bases, and 12 bases lay between the germline ends. This CDR3 is 15 amino acids long. Germline V CDR1 and CDR2: SGHVS, FQNEAQ. In DNA form, the CDR3 reads TGTGCCAGCAGCTTAGCTAGCGATCCCTTCAATGAGCAGTTCTTC. Residues: CASSLASDPFNEQFF.

This chain uses TRBV7-6 with TRBJ1-3; D may be TRBD1 (6 bases). Trimming removed 1 base from V and 8 bases from J, with 9 bases in between. The CDR3 has 13 amino acids. Germline V gene lookup returns CDR1 SGHVS and CDR2 FNYEAQ. The CDR3 loop reads CASSLGPGDTIYF. In DNA form, the CDR3 reads TGTGCCAGCAGCTTAGGACCAGGGGACACCATATATTTT. Filled out from reference TRBV7-6 and TRBJ1-3, the complete variable domain reads GAGVSQSPRYKVTKRGQDVALRCDPISGHVSLYWYRQALGQGPEFLTYFNYEAQQDKSGLPNDRFSAERPEGSISTLTIQRTEQRDSAMYRCASSLGPGDTIYFGEGSWLTVV.

This chain connects TRBV28 to TRBJ2-3; weak D call: TRBD1 (5 bases). CDR1 and CDR2 from the germline V gene are MDHEN and SYDVKM. This CDR3 spans 13 amino acids. V lost 2 bases to trimming and J lost 4 bases, with 7 bases between them. CDR3 DNA: TGTGCCAGCAGTTTAAGGGGTGCAGATACGCAGTATTTT. Translation gives CASSLRGADTQYF.

The chain couples TRBV4-3 to TRBJ2-1; TRBD1 agrees at 9 bases. In germline, CDR1 is LGHNA, CDR2 YSLEER. The CDR3 loop spans 17 amino acids. The V gene end was trimmed by 4 bases and the J gene end by 7 bases; junction bases not matched to a gene: 14. CDR3 region: CASSLGPGQGPLNEQFF. CDR3 coding DNA: TGCGCCAGCAGCCTCGGACCGGGACAGGGCCCGTTAAATGAGCAGTTCTTC.

This chain uses TRBV19 with TRBJ1-2; D possibly corresponds to TRBD1 (5 bases). V lost 3 bases to trimming and J lost 6 bases, with 17 bases between them. Germline CDR1 and CDR2: LNHDA and SQIVND (reference sequence). The CDR3 spans 15 residues. The CDR3 DNA sequence: TGTGCCAGTAGTATGAGTGGTTGGCAGGGCGATGGCTACACCTTC. Its translation is CASSMSGWQGDGYTF.

The chain is built from TRBV6-1 and TRBJ2-3; the D is unclear. V lost 1 base to trimming and J lost 4 bases, with 12 bases between them. Germline V CDR1 and CDR2: MNHNS, SASEGT. This CDR3 contains 15 residues. This chain's CDR3 is CASSEEARWADTQYF. In nucleotides, the CDR3 is TGTGCCAGCAGTGAAGAGGCTAGATGGGCAGATACGCAGTATTTT.

The V and J genes are TRBV6-5 and TRBJ2-5; no reliable D call. The CDR3 length is 15 residues. V was pared by 6 bases and J by 4 bases, with 18 bases between. The germline V gene has CDR1 MNHEY and CDR2 SVGAGI. The CDR3 coding sequence is TGTGCCAGCAGCTACGGGCCAACCCCAGGAGAGACCCAGTACTTC. The encoded protein is CASSYGPTPGETQYF.

This clone was picked up one time. The chain joins TRBV10-3 to TRBJ2-7; D might be TRBD2 (6 bases). CDR1 ENHRY and CDR2 SYGVKD come from the germline V gene. Trimming removed 3 bases from V and 2 bases from J, with 11 bases in between. There are 14 residues in the CDR3. CDR3: CAISEGTGTYEQYF. CDR3 coding DNA: TGTGCCATCAGTGAAGGGACTGGGACCTACGAGCAGTACTTC.

The chain combines TRBV27 with TRBJ1-2; D might be TRBD1 (5 bases). V lost 1 base and J lost 4, with 13 bases in between. Germline V lookup: CDR1 MNHEY, CDR2 SMNVEV (reference sequence). This CDR3 comprises 15 residues. CDR3 sequence reads: CASSLFGGRGYGYTF. CDR3 bases: TGTGCCAGCAGTTTATTTGGTGGAAGGGGCTATGGCTACACCTTC.

This clone was detected only once. The chain employs TRBV2 and TRBJ1-2; TRBD1 matches 8 bases. The V gene's germline CDR1 is SNHLY and CDR2 FYNNEI. The length of the CDR3 is 13 residues. Unmatched junction bases numbered 2, after V lost 4 bases and J lost 4 bases. CDR3: CASSGTGPYGYTF. The CDR3 nucleotides read TGTGCCAGCAGTGGGACAGGGCCCTATGGCTACACCTTC.

This clone appeared once. This chain joins TRBV7-3 and TRBJ1-1, with D tentatively TRBD1 (6 bases). V was trimmed by 1 base and J by 0 bases, leaving 9 bases between them. In germline, CDR1 is SGHTA, CDR2 FQGTGA. The CDR3 contains 15 residues. CDR3 DNA sequence: TGTGCCAGCAGCTTAAGTGGACAGTTGAACACTGAAGCTTTCTTT. This translates into CASSLSGQLNTEAFF.

The chain links TRBV7-3 to TRBJ2-1, with a tentative D call TRBD2 (6 bases). This CDR3 has 13 residues. Trimming shortened V by 4 bases and J by 9 bases, and 13 bases separated the two germline ends. Germline CDR1 is SGHTA and CDR2 is FQGTGA. The CDR3 DNA sequence: TGTGCCAGCAGCTCTAGGGCGGAGGGTGAGCAGTTCTTC. Encoded protein: CASSSRAEGEQFF.

The chain is built from TRBV7-2 and TRBJ2-7, with 12 bases lining up with TRBD2. V shed 5 bases and J 2 bases; nucleotides not matched to a gene: 4. Germline CDR1 and CDR2: SGHTA and FQGNSA. This CDR3 has 15 residues. CDR3 DNA sequence: TGTGCCAGCAGCGCTCGACTAGCGGGAGCCTACGAGCAGTACTTC. This codes for CASSARLAGAYEQYF.